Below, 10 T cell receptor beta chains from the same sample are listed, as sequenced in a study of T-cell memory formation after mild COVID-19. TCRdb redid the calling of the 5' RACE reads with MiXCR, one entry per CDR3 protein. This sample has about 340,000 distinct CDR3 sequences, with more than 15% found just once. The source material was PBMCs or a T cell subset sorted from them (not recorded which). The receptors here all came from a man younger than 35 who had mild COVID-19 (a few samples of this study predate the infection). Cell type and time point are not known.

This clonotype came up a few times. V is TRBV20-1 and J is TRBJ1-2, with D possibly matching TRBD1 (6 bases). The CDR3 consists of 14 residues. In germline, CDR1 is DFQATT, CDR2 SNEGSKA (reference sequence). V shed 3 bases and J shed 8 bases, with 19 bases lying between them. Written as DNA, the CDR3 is TGCAGTGCTAGCCCCCCCCCACAGGGCGAAGGCTACACCTTC. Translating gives CSASPPPQGEGYTF.

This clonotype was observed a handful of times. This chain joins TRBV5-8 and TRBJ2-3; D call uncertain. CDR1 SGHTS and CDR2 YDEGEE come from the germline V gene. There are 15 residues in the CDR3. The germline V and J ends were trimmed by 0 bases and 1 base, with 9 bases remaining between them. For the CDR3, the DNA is TGTGCCAGCAGCTTGGTTGGGGTTGGCACAGATACGCAGTATTTT. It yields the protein CASSLVGVGTDTQYF.

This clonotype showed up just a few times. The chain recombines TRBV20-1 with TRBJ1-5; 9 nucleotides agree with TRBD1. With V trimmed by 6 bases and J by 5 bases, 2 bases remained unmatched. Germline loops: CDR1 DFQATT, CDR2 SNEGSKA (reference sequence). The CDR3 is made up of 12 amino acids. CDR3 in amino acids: CSADRGDQPQHF. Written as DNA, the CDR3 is TGCAGTGCGGACAGGGGCGATCAGCCCCAGCATTTT.

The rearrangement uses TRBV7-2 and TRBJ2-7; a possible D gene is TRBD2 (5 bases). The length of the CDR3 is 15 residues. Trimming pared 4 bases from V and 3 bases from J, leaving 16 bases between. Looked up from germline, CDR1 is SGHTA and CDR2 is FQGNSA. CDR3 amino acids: CASSSSGGLNYEQYF. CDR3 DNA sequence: TGTGCCAGCAGCTCATCCGGTGGACTTAACTACGAGCAGTACTTC.

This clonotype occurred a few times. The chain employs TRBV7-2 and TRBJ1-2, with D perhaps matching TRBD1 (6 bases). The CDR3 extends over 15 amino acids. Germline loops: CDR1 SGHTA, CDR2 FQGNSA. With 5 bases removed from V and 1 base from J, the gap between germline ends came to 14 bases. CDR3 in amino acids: CASSVGGSRNYGYTF. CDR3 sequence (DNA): TGTGCCAGCAGCGTAGGGGGGAGCCGTAACTATGGCTACACCTTC.

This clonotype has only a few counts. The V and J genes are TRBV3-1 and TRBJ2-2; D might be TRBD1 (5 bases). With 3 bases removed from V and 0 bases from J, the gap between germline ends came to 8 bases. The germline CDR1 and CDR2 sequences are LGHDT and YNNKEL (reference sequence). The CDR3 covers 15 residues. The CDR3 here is CASSQTEANTGELFF. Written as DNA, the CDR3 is TGTGCCAGCAGCCAGACAGAAGCGAACACCGGGGAGCTGTTTTTT.

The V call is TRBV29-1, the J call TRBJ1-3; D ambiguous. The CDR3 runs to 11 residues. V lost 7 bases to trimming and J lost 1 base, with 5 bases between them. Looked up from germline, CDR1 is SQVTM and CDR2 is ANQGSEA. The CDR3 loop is CSAVSGNTIYF. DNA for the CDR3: TGCAGCGCCGTGTCTGGAAACACCATATATTTT.

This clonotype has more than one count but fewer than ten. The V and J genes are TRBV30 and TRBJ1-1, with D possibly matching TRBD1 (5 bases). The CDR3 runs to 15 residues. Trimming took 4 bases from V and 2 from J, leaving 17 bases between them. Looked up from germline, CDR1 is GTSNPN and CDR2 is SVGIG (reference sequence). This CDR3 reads CAWTVGGSGNTEAFF. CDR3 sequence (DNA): TGTGCCTGGACCGTGGGGGGGAGCGGTAACACTGAAGCTTTCTTT.

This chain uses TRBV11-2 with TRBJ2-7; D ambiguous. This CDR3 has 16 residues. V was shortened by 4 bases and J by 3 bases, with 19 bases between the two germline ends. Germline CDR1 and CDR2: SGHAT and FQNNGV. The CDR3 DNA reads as TGTGCCAGCAGCTGGTCTCAGGTTGACTGGTTCTACGAGCAGTACGTC. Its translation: CASSWSQVDWFYEQYV.

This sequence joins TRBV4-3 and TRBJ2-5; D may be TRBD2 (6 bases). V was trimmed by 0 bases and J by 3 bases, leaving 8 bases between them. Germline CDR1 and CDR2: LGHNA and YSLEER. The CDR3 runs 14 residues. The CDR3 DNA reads TGCGCCAGCAGCCAAGATTGGGGGGAAGAGACCCAGTACTTC. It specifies CASSQDWGEETQYF.